This T cell receptor beta chain was retrieved from a study of cytomegalovirus exposure and HLA in healthy donors. The CDR3 contains 16 residues. The germline V gene encodes CDR1 MDHEN and CDR2 SYDVKM. With 6 bases removed from V and 5 bases from J, the gap between germline ends came to 20 bases. PCR was performed using 60 Vbeta and 13 Jbeta primers. Here immunoSEQ multiplex PCR was the method, and the copy in TCRdb shows in-frame clones only, minus some. The sample holds about 52,000 clones, 72% seen once. About this clone itself: The antigen remains undetermined.

Study findings and constraints: A list of approximately 160 TCR beta chains associated with cytomegalovirus was given. Analyzed later, most CMV-associated TCR beta chains appeared HLA-restricted. Some V segments could not be told apart, so they were left out, TRBV6-2 and TRBV6-3 among them. A missense variant in DCLRE1C was later tied to TCR beta V- and J-gene trimming.

J is TRBJ2-1 and V is TRBV28; the D gene is possibly TRBD1 (8 bases). The sample taken for sequencing was PBMCs. The TCR sequence derives from a woman aged 50 to 60 in good health and CMV-seronegative. The DNA for the CDR3 is TGTGCCAGCAGACCCCAGGGGGCGGGAGCGCACAATGAGCAGTTCTTC. It codes for CASRPQGAGAHNEQFF.